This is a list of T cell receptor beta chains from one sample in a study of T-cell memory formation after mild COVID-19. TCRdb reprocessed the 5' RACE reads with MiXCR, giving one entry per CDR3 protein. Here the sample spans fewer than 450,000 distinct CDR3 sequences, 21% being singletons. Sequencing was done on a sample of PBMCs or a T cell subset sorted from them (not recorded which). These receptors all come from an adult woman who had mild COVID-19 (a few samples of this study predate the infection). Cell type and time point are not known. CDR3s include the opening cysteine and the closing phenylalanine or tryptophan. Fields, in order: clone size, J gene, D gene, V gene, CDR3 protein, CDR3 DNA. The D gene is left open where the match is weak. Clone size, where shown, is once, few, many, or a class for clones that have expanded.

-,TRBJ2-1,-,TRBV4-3,CASSQGFRENEQFF,TGCGCCAGCAGCCAAGGTTTCAGGGAGAATGAGCAGTTCTTC
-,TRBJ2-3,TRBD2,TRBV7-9,CASSYTSGSNTDTQYF,TGTGCCAGCAGTTATACTAGCGGGAGTAACACAGATACGCAGTATTTT
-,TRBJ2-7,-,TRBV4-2,CASSQEGWGNENSYEQYF,TGTGCCAGCAGCCAAGAAGGATGGGGCAACGAAAACTCCTACGAGCAGTACTTC
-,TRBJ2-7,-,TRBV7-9,CASSSEGHPERYF,TGTGCCAGCAGCTCAGAGGGACACCCCGAGCGGTACTTC
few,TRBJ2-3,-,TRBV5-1,CASSLVPGRGTDTQYF,TGCGCCAGCAGCTTGGTCCCGGGAAGGGGCACAGATACGCAGTATTTT
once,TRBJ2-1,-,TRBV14,CASSETRRYNEQFF,TGTGCCAGCAGCGAAACACGACGGTACAATGAGCAGTTCTTC
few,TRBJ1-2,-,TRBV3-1,CASSQGIEYAYGYTF,TGTGCCAGCAGCCAAGGCATTGAGTACGCCTATGGCTACACCTTC
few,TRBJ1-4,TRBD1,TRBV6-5,CASSKLGTGVKLFF,TGTGCCAGCAGTAAACTTGGGACAGGGGTAAAACTGTTTTTT
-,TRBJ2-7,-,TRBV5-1,CASSSPTSGDWSYEQYF,TGCGCCAGCAGCTCCCCCACAAGCGGAGACTGGTCCTACGAGCAGTACTTC
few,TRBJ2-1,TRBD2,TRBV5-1,CASSWGELAGLNEQFF,TGCGCCAGCAGCTGGGGGGAGCTAGCGGGGCTTAATGAGCAGTTCTTC
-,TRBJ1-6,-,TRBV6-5,CASSYRYSPLHF,TGTGCCAGCAGTTACCGGTATTCACCCCTCCACTTT
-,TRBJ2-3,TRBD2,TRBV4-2,CASSQPGLAADTQYF,TGTGCCAGCAGCCAACCGGGACTAGCCGCAGATACGCAGTATTTT
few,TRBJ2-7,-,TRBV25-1,CASRDGLGYEQYF,TGTGCCAGCAGGGACGGGTTGGGCTACGAGCAGTACTTC
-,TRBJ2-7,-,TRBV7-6,CASSPVGDKQYF,TGTGCCAGCAGCCCAGTTGGGGACAAGCAGTACTTC
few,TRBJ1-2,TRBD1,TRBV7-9,CASGTGTAYGYTF,TGTGCCAGCGGCACGGGGACAGCTTATGGCTACACCTTC
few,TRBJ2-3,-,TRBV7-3,CASSLSITDTQYF,TGTGCCAGCAGCTTAAGCATCACAGATACGCAGTATTTT
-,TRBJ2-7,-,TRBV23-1,CASRRTGIIPYEQYF,TGCGCCAGCAGGCGAACAGGGATTATCCCCTACGAGCAGTACTTC
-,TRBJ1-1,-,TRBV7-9,CASSPGGEWMNTEAFF,TGTGCCAGCAGCCCCGGGGGGGAATGGATGAACACTGAAGCTTTCTTT
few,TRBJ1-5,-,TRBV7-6,CASSLEAAAHSNQPQHF,TGTGCCAGCAGCTTAGAGGCGGCAGCACATAGCAATCAGCCCCAGCATTTT
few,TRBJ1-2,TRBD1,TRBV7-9,CASSFDRVGGYTF,TGTGCCAGCAGCTTCGACAGGGTCGGTGGCTACACCTTC
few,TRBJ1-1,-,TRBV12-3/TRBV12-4,CASSQLRPPREAFF,TGTGCCAGCAGTCAACTCAGGCCTCCCCGTGAAGCTTTCTTT
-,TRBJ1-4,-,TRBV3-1,CASSQVGGLGELFF,TGTGCCAGCAGCCAAGTAGGGGGGCTCGGAGAACTGTTTTTT
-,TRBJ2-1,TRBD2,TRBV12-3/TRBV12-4,CASSFRAGGYNEQFF,TGTGCCAGCAGTTTTCGAGCGGGGGGGTACAATGAGCAGTTCTTC
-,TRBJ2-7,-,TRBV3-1,CASSLRDSVREQYF,TGTGCCAGCAGCCTCCGGGACTCTGTGAGGGAGCAGTACTTC
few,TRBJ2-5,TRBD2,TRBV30,CAWSRTSGRDQETQYF,TGTGCCTGGAGTAGGACTAGCGGGAGGGACCAAGAGACCCAGTACTTC
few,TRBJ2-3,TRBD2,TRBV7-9,CASSSPKRGASNTQYF,TGTGCCAGCAGCTCACCCAAGCGGGGGGCATCAAATACGCAGTATTTT
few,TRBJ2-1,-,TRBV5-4,CASSSGTNGYNEQFF,TGTGCCAGCAGCTCCGGAACGAACGGATACAATGAGCAGTTCTTC
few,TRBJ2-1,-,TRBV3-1,CASSQGIGYNEQFF,TGTGCCAGCAGCCAAGGGATAGGCTACAATGAGCAGTTCTTC
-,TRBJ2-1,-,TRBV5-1,CASSLGDFLPQSYNEQFF,TGCGCCAGCAGCTTGGGGGATTTCCTCCCGCAGTCCTACAATGAGCAGTTCTTC
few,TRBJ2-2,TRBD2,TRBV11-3,CASSSRDYYTGELFF,TGTGCCAGCAGTTCCCGGGACTATTACACCGGGGAGCTGTTTTTT
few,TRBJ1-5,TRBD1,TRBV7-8,CASSPAGGQLNQPQHF,TGTGCCAGCAGCCCCGCGGGGGGACAGCTCAATCAGCCCCAGCATTTT
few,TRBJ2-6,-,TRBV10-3,CAISESSPGANVLTF,TGTGCCATCAGTGAGTCTTCTCCTGGGGCCAACGTCCTGACTTTC
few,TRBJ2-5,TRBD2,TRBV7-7,CASSSGTSGTTMTQYF,TGTGCTAGCAGCTCGGGGACTAGCGGGACTACAATGACCCAGTACTTC
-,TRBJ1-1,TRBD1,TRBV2,CASTLRTGLNTEAFF,TGTGCCAGTACGCTCAGGACAGGGTTGAACACTGAAGCTTTCTTT
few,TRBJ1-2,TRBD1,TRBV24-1,CATSARQGSYGYTF,TGTGCCACCAGTGCCAGACAGGGATCCTATGGCTACACCTTC
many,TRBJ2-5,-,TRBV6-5,CASRLGQQETQYF,TGTGCCAGCAGACTCGGACAGCAAGAGACCCAGTACTTC
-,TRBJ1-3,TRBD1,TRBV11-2,CASSITGGSGNTIYF,TGTGCCAGCAGTATAACAGGGGGCTCGGGAAACACCATATATTTT
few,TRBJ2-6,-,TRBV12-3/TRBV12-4,CASRGLDSANVLTF,TGTGCCAGCAGGGGATTGGACTCGGCCAACGTCCTGACTTTC